This entry lists 17 T cell receptor beta chains sequenced from one sample in a study of T cell responses to AZD1222 COVID-19 vaccine. Sequenced by immunoSEQ multiplex PCR; TCRdb stores in-frame clones only, minus some. The sample carries approximately 80,000 clones, 80% to 90% recorded once. The sequences come from peripheral blood, collected 28 days after the second AZD1222 dose. The receptors here all came from an adult who received the AZD1222 COVID-19 vaccine.

The sample holds one count of this clone. The chain has TRBV25-1 and TRBJ1-2; 10 positions match TRBD1. V was clipped by 3 bases and J by 3 bases; unmatched bases: 10. Germline V gene data show CDR1 as MGHDK and CDR2 as SYGVNS. The CDR3 runs to 17 residues. The CDR3, as DNA: TGTGCCAGCAGTGACTGGGACAGGGGCCGAGGTTACTATGGCTACACCTTC. Translating it yields CASSDWDRGRGYYGYTF.

This clone was observed once. This chain uses TRBV29-1 with TRBJ2-5; 10 positions match TRBD2. The junction had 4 bases not matched to a gene; V was cut back by 7 bases and J by 5 bases. The CDR3 is 12 amino acids. Germline assignment: CDR1 SQVTM and CDR2 ANQGSEA. The CDR3 region is CSETSGDETQYF. The CDR3 DNA sequence: TGCAGCGAAACTAGCGGGGATGAGACCCAGTACTTC.

This CDR3 is CASSGPGQARKQFF. In DNA, the CDR3 is TGTGCCAGCAGTGGACCAGGACAAGCGAGAAAGCAGTTCTTC. V is TRBV6-2 or TRBV6-3 and J is TRBJ2-1, with D maybe TRBD1 (5 bases). V was shortened by 5 bases and J by 11 bases, with 19 bases between the two germline ends. Looked up from germline, CDR1 is MNHEY and CDR2 is SVGEGT. The CDR3 consists of 14 residues.

V usage is TRBV7-6 and J usage is TRBJ2-1, with 13 bases lining up with TRBD2. Germline assignment: CDR1 SGHVS and CDR2 FNYEAQ. The CDR3 length is 17 residues. After removal of 5 bases from V and 4 bases from J, the junction contained 8 bases not matched to a gene. CDR3 nucleotide sequence: TGTGCCAGCAGCCAAGGGACTAGCGGGACCTATTACAATGAGCAGTTCTTC. Residues: CASSQGTSGTYYNEQFF.

CDR3 sequence (DNA): TGTGCCAGCAGTTCCCGGACTAGCGGGAGGCCCACAGATACGCAGTATTTT. As protein: CASSSRTSGRPTDTQYF. The chain uses TRBV27 and TRBJ2-3, with 14 nucleotides matching TRBD2. Per germline, CDR1 MNHEY and CDR2 SMNVEV (reference sequence). V was clipped by 4 bases and J by 2 bases; unmatched bases: 5. The CDR3 has 17 residues.

V and J are TRBV11-2 and TRBJ2-7; D perhaps matches TRBD2 (5 bases). Germline V lookup: CDR1 SGHAT, CDR2 FQNNGV. This CDR3 contains 11 residues. V gave up 5 bases and J gave up 4 bases, with 6 bases separating them. This chain's CDR3 is CASSTGYEQYF. Here the CDR3 DNA reads TGTGCCAGCAGCACGGGGTACGAGCAGTACTTC.

This clone came up a few times. This chain joins TRBV7-9 and TRBJ2-3; D may correspond to TRBD1 or TRBD2 (5 bases each). The germline gives CDR1 SEHNR, CDR2 FQNEAQ (reference sequence). The CDR3 extends over 16 amino acids. V was clipped by 1 base and J by 4 bases, with 15 bases between them. CDR3 sequence reads: CASSLGRLRDADTQYF. The CDR3 region has the DNA TGTGCCAGCAGCTTAGGAAGACTAAGGGACGCAGATACGCAGTATTTT.

This sequence joins TRBV7-2 and TRBJ2-7; 9 bases agree with TRBD1. In germline, CDR1 is SGHTA, CDR2 FQGNSA. V gave up 2 bases and J gave up 0 bases; unmatched junction bases: 5. The CDR3 has 16 residues. The CDR3 DNA sequence: TGTGCCAGCAGCTTATCCGGGACAGGGACCTCCTACGAGCAGTACTTC. This gives the protein CASSLSGTGTSYEQYF. The variable domain in full, with the rest retrieved from reference TRBV7-2 and TRBJ2-7, is GAGVSQSPSNKVTEKGKDVELRCDPISGHTALYWYRQSLGQGLEFLIYFQGNSAPDKSGLPSDRFSAERTGGSVSTLTIQRTQQEDSAVYLCASSLSGTGTSYEQYFGPGTRLTVT.

This clone has just a few counts. The chain couples TRBV7-2 to TRBJ2-1; TRBD2 matches at 10 bases. Trimming at V came to 8 bases and at J to 7 bases, leaving 11 bases not matched to a gene. CDR1 is SGHTA, CDR2 FQGNSA, per germline. The CDR3 extends over 15 amino acids. CDR3 nucleotides: TGTGCCAGCGTACCCGAGGGACTAGCGCGTAATGAGCAGTTCTTC. Protein sequence: CASVPEGLARNEQFF.

The V call is TRBV9, the J call TRBJ1-3, with 9 positions matching TRBD1. Germline V gene data show CDR1 as SGDLS and CDR2 as YYNGEE. The V and J ends lost 0 bases and 4 bases, in that order; junction bases with no gene match: 8. This CDR3 contains 17 residues. The CDR3 loop reads CASSVGGQGTRGNTIYF. Written as DNA, the CDR3 is TGTGCCAGCAGCGTAGGGGGACAGGGAACTAGAGGAAACACCATATATTTT.

In this sample, this clone turned up once. The chain carries TRBV19 and TRBJ2-6; no reliable D call. Looked up from germline, CDR1 is LNHDA and CDR2 is SQIVND (reference sequence). This CDR3 spans 16 amino acids. V was pared by 1 base and J by 2 bases, with 9 bases between. The chain's CDR3 is CASSIVGPPGANVLTF. CDR3 nucleotides: TGTGCCAGTAGTATAGTTGGACCGCCTGGGGCCAACGTCCTGACTTTC.

This clone appeared once. The chain couples TRBV3-1 (or the pseudogene TRBV3-2) to TRBJ1-6, with 8 bases that match TRBD1. Germline CDR1 reads LGHDT; CDR2 reads YNNKEL (reference sequence). J gave up 7 bases and V 3 bases, and 8 bases lay outside the gene matches. CDR3 length equals 16 residues. For the CDR3, the DNA is TGTGCCAGCAGCCACAAAGACCGGGACAGGAATTCACCCCTCCACTTT. Amino acids: CASSHKDRDRNSPLHF.

CDR3 residues: CASSLRDLDGYTF. CDR3 in DNA: TGTGCCAGCAGCCTTAGGGACCTCGATGGCTACACCTTC. The rearrangement uses TRBV11-3 and TRBJ1-2; tentatively, D is TRBD1 (5 bases). V was trimmed by 5 bases and J by 6 bases, leaving 13 bases between them. The germline V gene encodes CDR1 SGHNT and CDR2 YENEEA. This CDR3 comprises 13 residues. The full variable domain, rest sourced from reference TRBV11-3 and TRBJ1-2, is EAGVVQSPRYKIIEKKQPVAFWCNPISGHNTLYWYLQNLGQGPELLIRYENEEAVDDSQLPKDRFSAERLKGVDSTLKIQPAELGDSAVYLCASSLRDLDGYTFGSGTRLTVV.

This chain links TRBV6-6 with TRBJ1-1; weak D call: TRBD1 (5 bases). The germline CDR1 and CDR2 sequences are MNHNY and SVGAGI (reference sequence). V was clipped by 5 bases and J by 11 bases, with 18 bases between them. The CDR3 is 13 amino acids. CDR3 sequence (DNA): TGTGCCAGCAGTGGTCTTCTTTGGGGGTGGGCTTTCTTT. It specifies CASSGLLWGWAFF.

The chain carries TRBV21-1 and TRBJ2-7; the table calls TRBD1, which could not be checked here. TRBV21-1 is termed a pseudogene. This CDR3 is built from 14 residues. The CDR3 is CASSNWDRSYEQYV. The CDR3 DNA reads TGTGCCAGCAGCAACTGGGACAGGTCCTACGAGCAGTACGTC.

The chain employs TRBV4-3 and TRBJ2-2; D call uncertain. In germline, CDR1 is LGHNA, CDR2 YSLEER. The CDR3 consists of 15 residues. Between the trimmed V and J ends, which lost 1 base and 1 base, there was a span of 7 bases. CDR3 sequence (DNA): TGCGCCAGCAGCCAAGTAACGCAGAACACCGGGGAGCTGTTTTTT. It translates to CASSQVTQNTGELFF.

The V gene is TRBV28, the J gene TRBJ2-7; 7 positions match TRBD2. Trimming at V came to 3 bases and at J to 3 bases, leaving 5 bases not matched to a gene. Germline V gives CDR1 MDHEN, CDR2 SYDVKM. This CDR3 region has 14 residues. The CDR3 protein is CASSFGGRNYEQYF. DNA of the CDR3: TGTGCCAGCAGTTTTGGCGGGAGAAACTACGAGCAGTACTTC.